The rows below give T cell receptor beta chains drawn from one sample of a study of identical twins. Via MiXCR, TCRdb re-called the 5' RACE reads, giving one row per CDR3 protein. The sample includes 460,000 or so distinct CDR3 sequences, 12% to 15% of them seen just once. These data also featured in a second study, about yellow fever vaccine responses in identical twins.

Sequencing used CD4+ T cells sorted from blood. The origin of the receptors is a woman under 30 in good health. Both conserved end residues are part of each CDR3. Fields, in order: D gene, V gene, J gene, clone size, CDR3 protein, CDR3 DNA. D genes are given only for firm matches. The size entry is marked missing in some rows and otherwise reads once, few, many or a size class.

d_call: TRBD2; v_call: TRBV7-3; j_call: TRBJ2-3; clone_size: .; cdr3_aa: CASSRLGAGARTDTQYF; cdr3_nt: TGTGCCAGCAGCCGCCTAGGAGCGGGGGCCCGCACAGATACGCAGTATTTT
d_call: .; v_call: TRBV10-3; j_call: TRBJ2-2; clone_size: few; cdr3_aa: CAISDPGLNTGELFF; cdr3_nt: TGTGCCATCAGTGATCCAGGGTTGAACACCGGGGAGCTGTTTTTT
d_call: .; v_call: TRBV6-1; j_call: TRBJ1-1; clone_size: few; cdr3_aa: CASSEIRGENTEAFF; cdr3_nt: TGTGCCAGCAGTGAAATAAGGGGCGAGAACACTGAAGCTTTCTTT
d_call: TRBD2; v_call: TRBV5-1; j_call: TRBJ2-1; clone_size: few; cdr3_aa: CASSLLAGNFGEQFF; cdr3_nt: TGCGCCAGCAGCTTACTAGCGGGGAACTTCGGTGAGCAGTTCTTC
d_call: .; v_call: TRBV4-2; j_call: TRBJ2-3; clone_size: many; cdr3_aa: CASSQGSASTDTQYF; cdr3_nt: TGTGCCAGCAGCCAGGGTAGCGCGAGCACAGATACGCAGTATTTT
d_call: TRBD2; v_call: TRBV9; j_call: TRBJ2-1; clone_size: .; cdr3_aa: CASSVGSGGSFYNEQFF; cdr3_nt: TGTGCCAGCAGCGTAGGTTCGGGGGGTTCCTTCTACAATGAGCAGTTCTTC
d_call: .; v_call: TRBV7-2; j_call: TRBJ2-1; clone_size: .; cdr3_aa: CASSQGGRRNEQFF; cdr3_nt: TGTGCCAGCAGCCAGGGGGGGAGGAGGAATGAGCAGTTCTTC
d_call: .; v_call: TRBV2; j_call: TRBJ2-1; clone_size: .; cdr3_aa: CASSDTGGKAYNEQFF; cdr3_nt: TGTGCCAGCAGTGACACCGGAGGGAAGGCCTACAATGAGCAGTTCTTC
d_call: TRBD1; v_call: TRBV6-1; j_call: TRBJ2-2; clone_size: few; cdr3_aa: CASSMGQGFGELFF; cdr3_nt: TGTGCCAGCAGTATGGGACAGGGGTTCGGGGAGCTGTTTTTT
d_call: .; v_call: TRBV5-1; j_call: TRBJ2-3; clone_size: .; cdr3_aa: CASSETTGGTDTQYF; cdr3_nt: TGCGCCAGCAGCGAAACAACCGGGGGTACAGATACGCAGTATTTT
d_call: TRBD1; v_call: TRBV20-1; j_call: TRBJ2-5; clone_size: .; cdr3_aa: CSARDLGTGVETQYF; cdr3_nt: TGCAGTGCTAGAGATTTAGGGACAGGGGTCGAGACCCAGTACTTC
d_call: TRBD1; v_call: TRBV5-1; j_call: TRBJ2-7; clone_size: few; cdr3_aa: CASSPSTGSSHEQYF; cdr3_nt: TGCGCCAGCAGCCCTTCGACAGGGAGTAGCCACGAGCAGTACTTC
d_call: .; v_call: TRBV5-5; j_call: TRBJ2-3; clone_size: few; cdr3_aa: CASSRAGNTDTQYF; cdr3_nt: TGTGCCAGCAGCCGGGCAGGGAACACAGATACGCAGTATTTT
d_call: .; v_call: TRBV20-1; j_call: TRBJ2-1; clone_size: many; cdr3_aa: CSARGSYEQFF; cdr3_nt: TGCAGTGCCCGGGGATCTTATGAGCAGTTCTTC
d_call: .; v_call: TRBV28; j_call: TRBJ1-1; clone_size: .; cdr3_aa: CASNLGGTEAFF; cdr3_nt: TGTGCCAGCAACCTAGGGGGCACTGAAGCTTTCTTT
d_call: TRBD1; v_call: TRBV5-1; j_call: TRBJ2-3; clone_size: few; cdr3_aa: CATRGKNGDTQYF; cdr3_nt: TGCGCCACCAGGGGGAAGAATGGAGATACGCAGTATTTT
d_call: .; v_call: TRBV3-1; j_call: TRBJ2-7; clone_size: .; cdr3_aa: CASSLAPLTGQRVGQYF; cdr3_nt: TGTGCCAGCAGCCTGGCCCCCCTGACGGGACAACGAGTGGGGCAGTACTTC
d_call: .; v_call: TRBV15; j_call: TRBJ2-1; clone_size: few; cdr3_aa: CATSRMEEQFF; cdr3_nt: TGTGCCACCAGCAGAATGGAGGAACAGTTCTTC
d_call: .; v_call: TRBV7-6; j_call: TRBJ2-4; clone_size: few; cdr3_aa: CASSLASGTNIQYF; cdr3_nt: TGTGCCAGCAGCTTAGCTAGTGGCACCAACATTCAGTACTTC
d_call: TRBD2; v_call: TRBV5-1; j_call: TRBJ2-7; clone_size: .; cdr3_aa: CASSPPGLEGREQYF; cdr3_nt: TGCGCCAGCAGTCCGCCGGGACTAGAGGGGCGCGAGCAGTACTTC
d_call: TRBD2; v_call: TRBV7-9; j_call: TRBJ2-7; clone_size: few; cdr3_aa: CASSTLLAGGLYEQYF; cdr3_nt: TGTGCCAGCAGCACCCTCCTGGCGGGGGGCCTCTACGAGCAGTACTTC
d_call: .; v_call: TRBV14; j_call: TRBJ1-1; clone_size: .; cdr3_aa: CASSSRMLGQTEAFF; cdr3_nt: TGTGCCAGCAGTTCTCGGATGTTGGGGCAAACTGAAGCTTTCTTT